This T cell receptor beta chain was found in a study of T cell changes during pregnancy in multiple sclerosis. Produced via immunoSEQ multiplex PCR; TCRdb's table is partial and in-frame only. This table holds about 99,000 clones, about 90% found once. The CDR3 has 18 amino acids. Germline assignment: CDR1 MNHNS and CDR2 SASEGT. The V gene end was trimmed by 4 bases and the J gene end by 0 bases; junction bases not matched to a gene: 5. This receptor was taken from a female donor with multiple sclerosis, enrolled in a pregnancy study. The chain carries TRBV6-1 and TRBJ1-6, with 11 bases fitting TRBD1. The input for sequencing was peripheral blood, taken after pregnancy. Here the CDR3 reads CASSVGTGGFSYNSPLHF. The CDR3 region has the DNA TGTGCCAGCAGTGTTGGGACAGGGGGTTTCTCCTATAATTCACCCCTCCACTTT.